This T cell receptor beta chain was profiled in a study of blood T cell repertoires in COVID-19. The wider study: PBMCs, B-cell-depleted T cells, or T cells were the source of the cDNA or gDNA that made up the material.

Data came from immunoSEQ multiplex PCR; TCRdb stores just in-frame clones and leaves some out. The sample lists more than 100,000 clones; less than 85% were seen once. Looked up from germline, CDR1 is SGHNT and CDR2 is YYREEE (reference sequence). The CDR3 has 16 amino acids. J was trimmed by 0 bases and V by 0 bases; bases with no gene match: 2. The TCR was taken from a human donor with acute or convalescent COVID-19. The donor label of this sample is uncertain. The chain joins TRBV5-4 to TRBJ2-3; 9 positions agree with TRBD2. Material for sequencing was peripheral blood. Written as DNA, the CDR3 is TGTGCCAGCAGCTTGGCTAGCGGGGTTAGCACAGATACGCAGTATTTT. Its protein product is CASSLASGVSTDTQYF.